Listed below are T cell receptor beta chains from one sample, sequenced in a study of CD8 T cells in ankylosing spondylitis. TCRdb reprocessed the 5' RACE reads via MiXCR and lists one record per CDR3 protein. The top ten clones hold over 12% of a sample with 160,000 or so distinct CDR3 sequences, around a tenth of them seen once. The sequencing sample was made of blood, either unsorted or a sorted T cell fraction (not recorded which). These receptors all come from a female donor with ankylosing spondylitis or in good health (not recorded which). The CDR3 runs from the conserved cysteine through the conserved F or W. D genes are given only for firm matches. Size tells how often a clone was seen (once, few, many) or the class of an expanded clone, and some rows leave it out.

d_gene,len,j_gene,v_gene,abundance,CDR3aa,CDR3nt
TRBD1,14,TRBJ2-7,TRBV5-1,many,CASRETGQLYEQYF,TGCGCCAGCAGAGAAACGGGACAGCTCTACGAGCAGTACTTC
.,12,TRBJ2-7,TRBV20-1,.,CSARDISYEQYF,TGCAGTGCTAGGGACATCTCCTACGAGCAGTACTTC
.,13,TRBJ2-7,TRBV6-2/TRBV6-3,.,CASGSVRSYEQYF,TGTGCCAGCGGGAGCGTCCGCTCCTACGAGCAGTACTTC
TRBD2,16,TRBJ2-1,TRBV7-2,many,CASSLAGGPSYNEQFF,TGTGCCAGCAGCTTAGCGGGAGGGCCCTCCTACAATGAGCAGTTCTTC
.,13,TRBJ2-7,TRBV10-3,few,CAIRDISSYEQYF,TGTGCCATCCGGGACATTAGCTCCTACGAGCAGTACTTC
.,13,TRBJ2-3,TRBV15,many,CATSRHPGDTQYF,TGTGCCACCAGCAGACACCCGGGGGATACGCAGTATTTT
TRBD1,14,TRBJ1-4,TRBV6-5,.,CASSYDRGGEKLFF,TGTGCCAGCAGTTACGACAGGGGGGGGGAAAAACTGTTTTTT
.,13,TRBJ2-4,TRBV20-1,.,CSAPQAVENIQYF,TGCAGTGCCCCGCAAGCCGTGGAAAACATTCAGTACTTC
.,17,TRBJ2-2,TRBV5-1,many,CASSLPLEATGTGELFF,TGCGCCAGCAGCTTGCCCTTAGAAGCAACGGGGACCGGGGAGCTGTTTTTT
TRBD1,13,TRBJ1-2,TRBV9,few,CASSGGQGYGYTF,TGTGCCAGCAGCGGAGGACAGGGCTACGGCTACACCTTC
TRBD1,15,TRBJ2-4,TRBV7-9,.,CASSQVQGARNIQYF,TGTGCCAGCAGCCAAGTCCAGGGGGCGCGGAACATTCAGTACTTC
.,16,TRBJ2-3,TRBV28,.,CASSPSWGRGTDTQYF,TGTGCCAGCAGTCCCTCCTGGGGGAGAGGGACAGATACGCAGTATTTT
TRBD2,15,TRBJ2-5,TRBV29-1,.,CSALGVAGVRETQYF,TGCAGCGCCCTGGGGGTAGCGGGCGTCCGGGAGACCCAGTACTTC
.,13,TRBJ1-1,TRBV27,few,CASTRDTNTEAFF,TGTGCCAGCACCCGGGATACGAACACTGAAGCTTTCTTT
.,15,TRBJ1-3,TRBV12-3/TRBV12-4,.,CASSSDNYSGNTIYF,TGTGCCAGCAGTTCGGACAACTACTCTGGAAACACCATATATTTT
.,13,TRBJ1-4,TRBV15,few,CATSRDNGEKLFF,TGTGCCACCAGCAGAGATAACGGAGAAAAACTGTTTTTT
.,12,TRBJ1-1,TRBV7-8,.,CASLDGGTEAFF,TGTGCCAGCCTGGATGGGGGTACTGAAGCTTTCTTT
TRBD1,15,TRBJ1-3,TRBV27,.,CASGLQGATGNTIYF,TGTGCCAGCGGACTACAGGGGGCAACTGGAAACACCATATATTTT
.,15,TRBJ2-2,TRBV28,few,CASSLRTVKTGELFF,TGTGCCAGCAGTTTGCGGACAGTAAAGACCGGGGAGCTGTTTTTT
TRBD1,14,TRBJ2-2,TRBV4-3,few,CASSPETGWGELFF,TGCGCCAGCAGCCCTGAGACAGGGTGGGGGGAGCTGTTTTTT
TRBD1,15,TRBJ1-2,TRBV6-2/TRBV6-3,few,CASSYWRTGNYGYTF,TGTGCCAGCAGTTACTGGAGGACAGGGAACTATGGCTACACCTTC
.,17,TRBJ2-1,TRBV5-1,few,CASSLRSDSSSYNEQFF,TGCGCCAGCAGCCTACGATCGGATTCTAGCTCCTACAATGAGCAGTTCTTC
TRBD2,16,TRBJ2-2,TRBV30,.,CAWSFGGLAGEGELFF,TGTGCCTGGAGTTTTGGCGGACTAGCGGGAGAAGGGGAGCTGTTTTTT
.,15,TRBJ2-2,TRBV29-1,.,CSVYQGFKYTGELFF,TGCAGCGTCTATCAGGGTTTTAAATACACCGGGGAGCTGTTTTTT
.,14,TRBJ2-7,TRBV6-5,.,CASSNRDPLYEQYF,TGTGCCAGCAGTAACCGGGACCCTCTCTACGAGCAGTACTTC
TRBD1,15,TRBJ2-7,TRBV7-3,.,CASSLARGPPAEQYF,TGTGCCAGCAGCTTAGCGAGGGGGCCGCCCGCCGAGCAGTACTTC
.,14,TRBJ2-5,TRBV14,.,CASSLRQTQETQYF,TGTGCCAGCAGCCTCAGACAGACCCAAGAGACCCAGTACTTC
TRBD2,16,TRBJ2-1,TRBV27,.,CASSFWTSGRNNEQFF,TGTGCCAGCAGTTTCTGGACTAGCGGGAGGAACAATGAGCAGTTCTTC
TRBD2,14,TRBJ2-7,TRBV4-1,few,CASSPQREGYEQYF,TGCGCCAGCAGCCCTCAGCGGGAGGGTTACGAGCAGTACTTC
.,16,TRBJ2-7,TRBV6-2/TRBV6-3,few,CASSYSIRDTSYEQYF,TGTGCCAGCAGTTACTCGATCAGGGATACATCCTACGAGCAGTACTTC
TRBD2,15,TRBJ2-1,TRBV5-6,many,CASSLGTSGTYEQFF,TGTGCCAGCAGCTTGGGGACTAGCGGGACGTATGAGCAGTTCTTC
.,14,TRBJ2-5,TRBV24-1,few,CATSGRGGQETQYF,TGTGCCACCAGTGGAAGAGGGGGACAAGAGACCCAGTACTTC
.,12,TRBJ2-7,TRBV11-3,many,CASSLGPAEQYF,TGTGCCAGCAGCTTAGGTCCAGCCGAGCAGTACTTC
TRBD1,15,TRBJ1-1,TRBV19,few,CASRTQGAEDTEAFF,TGTGCCAGTAGGACACAGGGGGCGGAGGACACTGAAGCTTTCTTT
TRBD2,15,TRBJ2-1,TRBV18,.,CASSPSGGIYNEQFF,TGTGCCAGCTCACCTAGCGGGGGGATTTACAATGAGCAGTTCTTC
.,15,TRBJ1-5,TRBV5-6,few,CASSVTPEGNQPQHF,TGTGCCAGCAGCGTGACCCCAGAGGGGAATCAGCCCCAGCATTTT
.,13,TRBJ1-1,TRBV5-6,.,CASSSGVGTEAFF,TGTGCCAGCAGCTCAGGGGTAGGGACTGAAGCTTTCTTT
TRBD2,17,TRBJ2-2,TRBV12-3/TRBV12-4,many,CASSLLTGGSFVGELFF,TGTGCCAGCAGTTTACTGACGGGAGGGTCGTTTGTCGGGGAGCTGTTTTTT
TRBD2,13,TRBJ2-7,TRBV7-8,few,CASSLVSGGEQYF,TGTGCCAGCAGCTTAGTTAGCGGGGGGGAGCAGTACTTC
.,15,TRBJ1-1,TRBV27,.,CASSLGALMNTEAFF,TGTGCCAGCAGTTTGGGGGCATTGATGAACACTGAAGCTTTCTTT
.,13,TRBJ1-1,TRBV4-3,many,CASSQDTPAEAFF,TGCGCCAGCAGCCAAGATACGCCAGCTGAAGCTTTCTTT
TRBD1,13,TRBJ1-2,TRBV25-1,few,CASSGGQVYGYTF,TGTGCCAGCAGTGGAGGACAGGTCTATGGCTACACCTTC
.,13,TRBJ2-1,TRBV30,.,CAWSVQTSNEQFF,TGTGCCTGGAGTGTACAAACTTCTAATGAGCAGTTCTTC
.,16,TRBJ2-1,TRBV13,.,CASSSTSPGAYNEQFF,TGTGCCAGCAGCTCTACTTCCCCTGGGGCCTACAATGAGCAGTTCTTC
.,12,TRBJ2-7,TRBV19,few,CASRGSAYEQYF,TGTGCCAGTAGGGGCAGCGCCTACGAGCAGTACTTC
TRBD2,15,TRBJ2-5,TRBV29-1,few,CSVEKLAGSQETQYF,TGCAGCGTTGAAAAGCTAGCGGGGTCCCAAGAGACCCAGTACTTC
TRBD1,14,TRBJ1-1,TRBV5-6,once,CASSSGTGGFEAFF,TGTGCCAGCAGCTCCGGGACAGGGGGTTTTGAAGCTTTCTTT
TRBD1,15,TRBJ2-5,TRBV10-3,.,CAISPGTDIQETQYF,TGTGCCATCAGCCCCGGGACAGATATCCAAGAGACCCAGTACTTC
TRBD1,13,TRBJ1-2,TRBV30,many,CAWSEGQGDGYTF,TGTGCCTGGAGCGAGGGACAGGGGGATGGCTACACCTTC